The following is a T cell receptor beta chain sequence with its context. The sample comes from a study of blood T cell repertoires in COVID-19. Study information: Whether acute or convalescent, the COVID-19 samples came from the United States, Italy and Spain. T cells, B-cell-depleted T cells, or PBMCs supplied cDNA or gDNA.

Trimming shortened V by 2 bases and J by 5 bases, and 10 bases separated the two germline ends. The CDR3 sequence is 14 residues long. The germline V gene has CDR1 SGHAT and CDR2 FQNNGV. In the authors' workflow: From reference gene primer amplification, estimates of nucleated cell counts were derived. Assay used: immunoSEQ multiplex PCR; TCRdb lists only in-frame clones, some missing. V and J calls plus clone size are reproduced from that table; the DNA served to infer D and trimming. The table includes hundreds of thousands of clones, roughly 89% detected once. The gene calls are TRBV11-2 and TRBJ2-1; D gene unclear. The sample was peripheral blood. The TCR sequence derives from a woman in her twenties or thirties with active or convalescent COVID-19. CDR3 protein: CASSLWSSDNEQFF. The CDR3 coding sequence is TGTGCCAGCAGCTTATGGTCCAGCGACAATGAGCAGTTCTTC.